These 14 T cell receptor beta chains share one sample of origin, sequenced in a study of T cells in Graves' hyperthyroidism and ophthalmopathy. RNA transcripts provided the source from which TCR beta CDR3 regions were amplified. The TCR CDR3 first-round RT-PCR relied on the HTBI primer set. TCRdb reanalysed the multiplex PCR reads using MiXCR and keeps one entry per CDR3 protein. This table holds hundreds of thousands of distinct CDR3 sequences, around 16% found once. The specimen sequenced was blood. The origin of the receptors is a woman under 30 with Graves' hyperthyroidism.

This clonotype was seen repeatedly, ten times or more. This chain uses TRBV4-1 with TRBJ2-7, with 10 bases lining up with TRBD1. The CDR3 is 15 amino acids. With 4 bases clipped from V and 7 bases from J, the junction kept 10 bases outside the gene matches. CDR1 and CDR2 from the germline V gene are MGHRA and YSYEKL. The CDR3 spells CASSLTPGQGREQYF. The CDR3 DNA sequence: TGCGCCAGCAGCCTCACCCCGGGACAGGGGCGGGAGCAGTACTTC.

This clonotype has at least ten counts. This chain connects TRBV5-8 to TRBJ2-2; D remains unclear. The CDR3 loop spans 11 amino acids. Per the germline V gene, CDR1 is SGHTS and CDR2 is YDEGEE. V lost 4 bases to trimming and J lost 7 bases, with 5 bases between them. The CDR3 coding sequence is TGTGCCAGCAGCAAAAGCGGGGAGCTGTTTTTT. Its translation is CASSKSGELFF.

This clonotype occurred many times. The J gene is TRBJ1-5, the V gene TRBV12-3 or TRBV12-4; D gene uncertain. CDR3 length: 14 residues. Trimming cost V 1 base and J 2 bases, with 6 bases left between them. The CDR3, as DNA: TGTGCCAGCAGTTTAGGGGGTGGCAATCAGCCCCAGCATTTT. This translates into CASSLGGGNQPQHF.

This clonotype has only a few counts. The chain couples TRBV5-8 to TRBJ2-3; either TRBD1 or TRBD2 may fit D (7 bases each). The germline CDR1 and CDR2 sequences are SGHTS and YDEGEE. The CDR3 has 17 residues. Trimming cost V 2 bases and J 0 bases, with 16 bases left between them. The CDR3 reads CASSLRQGGGSTDTQYF. CDR3 coding DNA: TGTGCCAGCAGCTTACGACAGGGAGGGGGAAGCACAGATACGCAGTATTTT.

This chain connects TRBV30 to TRBJ2-6, with TRBD1 matching over 8 bases. V lost 1 base, J lost 2 bases, and 13 bases stayed unmatched. The germline gives CDR1 GTSNPN, CDR2 SVGIG (reference sequence). The CDR3 has 19 residues. This CDR3 reads CAWSGQGNLGGPGANVLTF. DNA for the CDR3: TGTGCCTGGAGTGGACAGGGGAACCTAGGTGGCCCTGGGGCCAACGTCCTGACTTTC. The whole variable domain, filled in from reference TRBV30 and TRBJ2-6, reads SQTIHQWPATLVQPVGSPLSLECTVEGTSNPNLYWYRQAAGRGLQLLFYSVGIGQISSEVPQNLSASRPQDRQFILSSKKLLLSDSGFYLCAWSGQGNLGGPGANVLTFGAGSRLTVL.

Notes on this clonotype: This could be a read error, since a much larger clone is one nucleotide away. This chain uses TRBV12-5 with TRBJ2-7; unclear D gene. CDR3 size: 14 residues. Germline CDR1 reads LGHNT; CDR2 reads FRNRAP. CDR3 DNA: TGTGCTAGTGGTTTGGTACGTGCCAGTTACGAGCAGTGCTTC. Translating gives CASGLVRASYEQCF.

The gene calls are TRBV7-8 and TRBJ2-2, with 8 bases lining up with TRBD1. V gave up 1 base and J gave up 4 bases; unmatched junction bases: 8. The CDR3 spans 17 residues. In germline, CDR1 is SGHVS, CDR2 FQNEAQ. CDR3 in DNA: TGTGCCAGCAGCTTAGGGCTCGGACAGGGCGGCACCGGGGAGCTGTTTTTT. Translating gives CASSLGLGQGGTGELFF.

The chain joins TRBV7-6 to TRBJ2-1; D perhaps matches TRBD2 (6 bases). The CDR3 consists of 16 residues. Deletions cut 5 bases from V and 0 bases from J, with 14 bases between. From germline, CDR1 is SGHVS and CDR2 FNYEAQ. CDR3 region: CASSPSAGSSYNEQFF. CDR3 in DNA: TGTGCCAGCAGCCCATCTGCGGGAAGCTCCTACAATGAGCAGTTCTTC.

This clonotype was found many times. This chain links TRBV28 with TRBJ2-3; TRBD1 or TRBD2 may be the D gene (7 bases each). CDR1 MDHEN and CDR2 SYDVKM come from the germline V gene. The CDR3 loop spans 15 amino acids. The germline V and J ends were trimmed by 4 bases and 1 base, with 12 bases remaining between them. Written as DNA, the CDR3 is TGTGCCAGCAGTTGGGCAGGGGGGGGCACAGATACGCAGTATTTT. It specifies CASSWAGGGTDTQYF.

Many counts were recorded for this clonotype. The chain carries TRBV28 and TRBJ2-7, with D uncertain. Germline lookup yields CDR1 MDHEN and CDR2 SYDVKM. Between the trimmed V and J ends, which lost 3 bases and 0 bases, there was a span of 9 bases. The CDR3 extends over 14 amino acids. CDR3 sequence reads: CASSFSGHSYEQYF. In DNA form, the CDR3 reads TGTGCCAGCAGTTTCTCAGGTCACTCCTACGAGCAGTACTTC.

This clonotype has ten or more counts. This chain connects TRBV28 to TRBJ2-1; a possible D gene is TRBD1 (6 bases). The V gene's germline CDR1 is MDHEN and CDR2 SYDVKM. The CDR3 is 16 amino acids. Trimming left V 5 bases short and J 1 base short, with 15 bases between. DNA of the CDR3: TGTGCCAGCAGTAACATCCAGGGGATTTCCTACAATGAGCAGTTCTTC. This translates into CASSNIQGISYNEQFF.

The genes are TRBV13 and TRBJ2-5; 8 bases match TRBD2. In germline, CDR1 is PRHDT, CDR2 FYEKMQ (reference sequence). Trimming at V came to 0 bases and at J to 4 bases, leaving 7 bases not matched to a gene. The CDR3 contains 16 residues. CDR3 DNA: TGTGCCAGCAGCTTAGGCGGGAGGGCCTTGGGAGAGACCCAGTACTTC. It encodes CASSLGGRALGETQYF.

This clonotype was recorded at least ten times. The rearrangement joins TRBV28 to TRBJ1-3; D ambiguous. Germline-derived CDR1 and CDR2 are MDHEN and SYDVKM. Trimming shortened V by 6 bases and J by 4 bases, and 7 bases separated the two germline ends. This CDR3 is 12 amino acids long. For the CDR3, the DNA is TGTGCCAGCAGCTTCCCGGGAAACACCATATATTTT. Its protein product is CASSFPGNTIYF.

Comments on this clonotype: An end of the junction differs from the germline gene, which may be a read error. The V and J genes are TRBV3-1 and TRBJ2-5; D tentatively fits TRBD1 or TRBD2 (5 bases each). From germline, CDR1 is LGHDT and CDR2 YNNKEL (reference sequence). The CDR3 is 13 residues long. The DNA for the CDR3 is TGTGCCAACAGCCAACGAGGGGAAGAGACCCAGTACTTC. Amino acid sequence: CANSQRGEETQYF.